This passage covers 8 T cell receptor beta chains from one sample sequenced in a study of cytomegalovirus exposure and HLA in healthy donors. 13 Jbeta primers and 60 Vbeta primers were used for the PCR. The data were produced by immunoSEQ multiplex PCR, yet TCRdb's version contains in-frame clones alone and is incomplete. The sample holds 200,000 to 250,000 clones, 70% seen once. Material: PBMCs. The receptors come from a middle-aged man in good health and CMV-seropositive.

The rearrangement links TRBV5-8 to TRBJ2-7, with a tentative D call TRBD1 (6 bases). Germline V gene lookup returns CDR1 SGHTS and CDR2 YDEGEE. This CDR3 region has 14 residues. V lost 7 bases to trimming and J lost 7 bases, with 21 bases between them. CDR3 in amino acids: CASCYGTNFREQYF. As DNA, the CDR3 is TGTGCCAGCTGCTATGGGACAAATTTTCGAGAGCAGTACTTC.

The rearrangement links TRBV7-8 to TRBJ2-1; 11 nucleotides agree with TRBD2. With V trimmed by 5 bases and J by 6 bases, 6 bases remained unmatched. CDR3 length: 15 residues. Germline assignment: CDR1 SGHVS and CDR2 FQNEAQ. CDR3 in amino acids: CASSNSGGASNEQFF. The CDR3 DNA is TGTGCCAGCAGCAATAGCGGGGGGGCGAGCAATGAGCAGTTCTTC.

This clone was counted between two and nine times. V is TRBV2 and J is TRBJ1-6; 7 positions match TRBD1. From germline, CDR1 is SNHLY and CDR2 FYNNEI. The V gene end was trimmed by 8 bases and the J gene end by 7 bases; junction bases not matched to a gene: 11. The CDR3 sequence is 15 residues long. The CDR3 region is CASQLQQGSNSPLHF. DNA of the CDR3: TGTGCCAGCCAGTTACAACAGGGGAGCAATTCACCCCTCCACTTT.

V is TRBV11-3 and J is TRBJ1-1; D uncertain. Germline assignment: CDR1 SGHNT and CDR2 YENEEA. CDR3 length equals 13 residues. V dropped 2 bases and J dropped 1 base, with 5 bases sitting between them. The CDR3, as DNA: TGTGCCAGCAGCTTATCGGGGAACACTGAAGCTTTCTTT. It encodes CASSLSGNTEAFF. Supplemented by reference TRBV11-3 and TRBJ1-1, the full variable domain reads EAGVVQSPRYKIIEKKQPVAFWCNPISGHNTLYWYLQNLGQGPELLIRYENEEAVDDSQLPKDRFSAERLKGVDSTLKIQPAELGDSAVYLCASSLSGNTEAFFGQGTRLTVV.

The rearrangement uses TRBV19 and TRBJ1-2, with TRBD1 identical over 9 bases. Trimming took 4 bases from V and 3 from J; bases not matched to a gene: 6. The CDR3 consists of 15 residues. CDR1 and CDR2 from the germline V gene are LNHDA and SQIVND (reference sequence). The CDR3: CASSTGQGGDYGYTF. For the CDR3, the DNA is TGTGCCAGTAGTACGGGACAGGGAGGAGACTATGGCTACACCTTC.

The CDR3 region is CASSEGGRAEWDTEAFF. CDR3 DNA: TGTGCCAGCAGTGAAGGCGGCAGGGCGGAGTGGGACACTGAAGCTTTCTTT. The chain combines TRBV2 with TRBJ1-1, with a tentative D call TRBD1 (5 bases). CDR1 is SNHLY and CDR2 is FYNNEI in the germline V gene. The V end lost 1 base, the J end lost 3 bases, and 18 bases lay between the germline ends. The CDR3 has 17 amino acids.

The chain couples TRBV29-1 to TRBJ2-1; D gene ambiguous. With 8 bases removed from V and 6 bases from J, the gap between germline ends came to 17 bases. The CDR3 spans 13 residues. The germline V gene has CDR1 SQVTM and CDR2 ANQGSEA. The CDR3 spells CSTQPKRPNEQFF. CDR3 nucleotides: TGCAGCACCCAACCCAAGCGTCCCAATGAGCAGTTCTTC.

This sequence joins TRBV10-1 and TRBJ2-4, with D perhaps TRBD2 (6 bases). The germline V gene has CDR1 WNHNN and CDR2 SYGVQD (reference sequence). The CDR3 contains 15 residues. Trimming shortened V by 7 bases and J by 0 bases, and 13 bases separated the two germline ends. CDR3 protein: CASKTGEVAKNIQYF. In DNA form, the CDR3 reads TGCGCCAGCAAAACCGGGGAGGTAGCCAAAAACATTCAGTACTTC.